Sequencing of this T cell receptor (beta chain) was carried out in a study of blood T cell repertoires in COVID-19 (TCRdb year 2020). With respect to the entire study: Samples covering the acute and convalescent phases of COVID-19 were provided by collaborators in the United States, Italy and Spain. The prospective study material was composed of cDNA or gDNA derived from T cells, B-cell-depleted T cells, or PBMCs. Deeply sampled blood TCRbeta repertoires from subjects exposed to, actively infected with, or recovered from COVID-19 were included in the dataset. A freely available public database, intended as a resource for researchers studying the immune response to SARS-CoV-2, is where the repertoires were released. Samples came from the ongoing ImmuneRACE study (first 160 participants) plus 1,254 subjects from 6 global collaborators. A de-identified subject ID, COVID-19 status, age in years and sex were almost always included in the sample metadata. Where available, HLA class I and class II types were taken from metadata supplied by the sample provider and were not determined by assay-based typing.

The CDR3 measures 14 amino acids from cysteine to phenylalanine. Only the CDR3 DNA is retained, 42 bases long and in frame from the first base. In the germline V gene, CDR1 corresponds to MGHRA and CDR2 to YSYEKL. The V end gives up 3 bases and the J end 6 bases, leaving 4 bases in the junction not matched to a gene. Results the study describes overall, beyond this receptor: The amount of clinical and demographic metadata varied by source and participant and was provided uncurated.

The immunoSEQ Assay, a bias-controlled multiplex PCR, was used to amplify TCRbeta CDR3 regions from genomic DNA. The paper's data handling went like this. Within the assay, amplification of reference gene primers was used to estimate how many nucleated cells each sample contained. To quantify the absolute abundance of each unique TCRbeta CDR3 rearrangement, sequence reads were collapsed and filtered. Productive Simpson clonality was computed per sample as the square root of Simpson's diversity index over productive rearrangements. The source is immuneACCESS, and TCRdb retained only in-frame sequences with V and J called. Part of the clones is not carried over; for the studies checked, unresolved V genes explain less than half of this, and the remainder is unexplained. That table is the source of V, J and clone size, and D and trimming were worked out from the DNA. The table for this sample lists some 220,000 clones; roughly 84% of them were counted only once. Around 3% of the sample belongs to the ten largest clones.

Samples from volunteer blood donors who had recovered from COVID-19 were contributed by a second Seattle source. The collaborating institutions used their own protocols to collect whole blood in K2EDTA tubes. Collaborator samples were shipped for TCRbeta analysis as frozen whole blood, isolated PBMCs, or DNA extracted from either sample type. The table lists this clone with a count of one. Its antigen remains undetermined. It has no much larger one-base neighbor in the sample; base qualities were not kept. Sequences were obtained from peripheral blood. The TCR sequence derives from a man aged 45-65 years who had recovered from COVID-19. The V and J genes are TRBV4-1 and TRBJ1-2, and 10 junctional nucleotides match TRBD1. The CDR3 is CASSHRQGADGYTF. The bases are TGCGCCAGCAGCCATCGACAGGGGGCTGATGGCTACACCTTC.